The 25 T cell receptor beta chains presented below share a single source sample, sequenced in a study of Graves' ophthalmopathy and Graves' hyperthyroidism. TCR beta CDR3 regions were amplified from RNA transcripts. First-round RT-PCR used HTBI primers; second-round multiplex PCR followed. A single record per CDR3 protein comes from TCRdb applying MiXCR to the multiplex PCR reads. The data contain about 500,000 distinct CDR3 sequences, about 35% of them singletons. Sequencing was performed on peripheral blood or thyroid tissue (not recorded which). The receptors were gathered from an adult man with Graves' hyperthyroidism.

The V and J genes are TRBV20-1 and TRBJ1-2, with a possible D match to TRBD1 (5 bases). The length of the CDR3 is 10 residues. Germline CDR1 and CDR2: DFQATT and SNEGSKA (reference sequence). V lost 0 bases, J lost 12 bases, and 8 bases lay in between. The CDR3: CSARDQGNTF. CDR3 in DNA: TGCAGTGCTAGAGATCAGGGAAACACCTTC.

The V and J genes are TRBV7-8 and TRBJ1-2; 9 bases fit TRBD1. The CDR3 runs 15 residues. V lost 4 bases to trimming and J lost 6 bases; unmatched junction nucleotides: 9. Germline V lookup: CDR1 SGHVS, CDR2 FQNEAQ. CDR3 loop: CASSSIAGTGHGYTF. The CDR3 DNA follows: TGTGCCAGCAGCTCAATCGCCGGGACAGGGCATGGCTACACCTTC.

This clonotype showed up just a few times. CDR3: CASSRALSLHEQYF. CDR3 DNA: TGTGCCAGCAGTCGGGCTCTTAGCCTCCACGAGCAGTACTTC. The V and J genes are TRBV28 and TRBJ2-7, with D uncertain. V lost 5 bases to trimming and J lost 5 bases, with 16 bases between them. The CDR3 runs 14 residues. Germline CDR1 is MDHEN and CDR2 is SYDVKM.

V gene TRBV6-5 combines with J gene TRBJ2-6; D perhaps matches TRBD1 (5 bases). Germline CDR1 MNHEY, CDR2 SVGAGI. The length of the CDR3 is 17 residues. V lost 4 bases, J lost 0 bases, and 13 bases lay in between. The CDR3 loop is CASSFLTGLSGANVLTF. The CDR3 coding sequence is TGTGCCAGCAGTTTTCTTACAGGCCTCTCTGGGGCCAACGTCCTGACTTTC.

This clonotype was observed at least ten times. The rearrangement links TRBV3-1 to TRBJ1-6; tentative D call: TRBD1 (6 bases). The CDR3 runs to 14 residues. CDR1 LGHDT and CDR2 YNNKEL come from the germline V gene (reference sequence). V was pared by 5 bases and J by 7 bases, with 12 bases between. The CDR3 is CASSVLTGNSPLHF. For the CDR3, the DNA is TGTGCCAGCAGCGTCCTAACAGGGAATTCACCCCTCCACTTT.

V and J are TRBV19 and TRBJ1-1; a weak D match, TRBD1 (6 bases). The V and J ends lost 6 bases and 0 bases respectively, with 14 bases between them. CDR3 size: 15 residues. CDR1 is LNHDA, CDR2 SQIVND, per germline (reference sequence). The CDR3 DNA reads TGTGCCAGTAGGAGAGAGGCAGGGGTGAACACTGAAGCTTTCTTT. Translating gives CASRREAGVNTEAFF.

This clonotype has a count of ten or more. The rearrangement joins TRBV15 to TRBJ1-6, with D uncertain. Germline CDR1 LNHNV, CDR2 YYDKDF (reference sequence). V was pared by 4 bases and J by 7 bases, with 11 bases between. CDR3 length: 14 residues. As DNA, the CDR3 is TGTGCCACCAGCATGGACTACAGCAATTCACCCCTCCACTTT. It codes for CATSMDYSNSPLHF.

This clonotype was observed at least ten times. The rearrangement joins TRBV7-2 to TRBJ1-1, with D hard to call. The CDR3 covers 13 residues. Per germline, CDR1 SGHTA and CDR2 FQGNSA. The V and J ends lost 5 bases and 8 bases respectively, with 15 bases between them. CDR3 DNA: TGTGCCAGCAGCCCCTCTCCGGGGTACGAAGCTTTCTTT. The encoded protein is CASSPSPGYEAFF.

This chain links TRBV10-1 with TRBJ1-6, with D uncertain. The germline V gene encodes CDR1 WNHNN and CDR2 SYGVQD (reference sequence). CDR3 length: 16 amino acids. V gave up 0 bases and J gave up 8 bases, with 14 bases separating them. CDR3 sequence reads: CASSESRLTVDSPLHF. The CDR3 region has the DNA TGCGCCAGCAGTGAGTCGAGATTAACGGTGGATTCACCCCTCCACTTT.

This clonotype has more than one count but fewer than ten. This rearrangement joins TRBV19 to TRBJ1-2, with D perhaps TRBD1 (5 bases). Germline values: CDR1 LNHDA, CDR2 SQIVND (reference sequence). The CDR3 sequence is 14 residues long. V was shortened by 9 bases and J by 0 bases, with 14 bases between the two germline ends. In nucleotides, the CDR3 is TGTGCCAGGGCCAGAGACAGAGCTAACTATGGCTACACCTTC. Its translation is CARARDRANYGYTF.

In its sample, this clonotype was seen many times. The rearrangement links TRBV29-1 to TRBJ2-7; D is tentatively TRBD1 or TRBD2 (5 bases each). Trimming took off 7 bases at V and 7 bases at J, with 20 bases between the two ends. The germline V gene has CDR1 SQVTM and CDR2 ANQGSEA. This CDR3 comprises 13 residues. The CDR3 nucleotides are TGCAGCGCTGAGGGACCTGGGGTTGGAGAGCAGTACTTC. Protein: CSAEGPGVGEQYF.

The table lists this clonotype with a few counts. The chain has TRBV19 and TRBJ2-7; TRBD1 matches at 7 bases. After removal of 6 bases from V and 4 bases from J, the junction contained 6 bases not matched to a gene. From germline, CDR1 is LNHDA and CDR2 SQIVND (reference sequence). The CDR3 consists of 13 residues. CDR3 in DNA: TGTGCCAGTAGGGAGGCAGGGGGATACGAGCAGTACTTC. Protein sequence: CASREAGGYEQYF.

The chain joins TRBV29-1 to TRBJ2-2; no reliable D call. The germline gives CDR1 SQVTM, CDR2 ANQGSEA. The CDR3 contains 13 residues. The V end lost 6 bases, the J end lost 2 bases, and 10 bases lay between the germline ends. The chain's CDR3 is CSVRAGNTGELFF. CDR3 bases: TGCAGCGTACGGGCTGGAAACACCGGGGAGCTGTTTTTT.

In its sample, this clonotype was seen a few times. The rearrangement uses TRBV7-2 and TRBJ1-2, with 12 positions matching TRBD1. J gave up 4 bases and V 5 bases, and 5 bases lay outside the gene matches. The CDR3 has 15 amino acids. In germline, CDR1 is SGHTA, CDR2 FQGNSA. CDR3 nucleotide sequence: TGTGCCAGCAGCCCGGGACAGGGGGCAGGCTATGGCTACACCTTC. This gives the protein CASSPGQGAGYGYTF.

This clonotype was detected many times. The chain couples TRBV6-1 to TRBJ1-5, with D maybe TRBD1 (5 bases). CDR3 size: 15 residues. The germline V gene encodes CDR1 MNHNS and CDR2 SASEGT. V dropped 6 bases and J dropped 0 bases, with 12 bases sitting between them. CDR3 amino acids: CASRGTVYSNQPQHF. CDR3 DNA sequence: TGTGCCAGCAGAGGGACGGTTTATAGCAATCAGCCCCAGCATTTT.

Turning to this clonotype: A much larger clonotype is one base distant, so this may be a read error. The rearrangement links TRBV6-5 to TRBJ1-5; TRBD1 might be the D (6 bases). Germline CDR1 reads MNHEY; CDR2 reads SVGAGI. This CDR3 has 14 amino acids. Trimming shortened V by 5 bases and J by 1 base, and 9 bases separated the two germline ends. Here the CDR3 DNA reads TGTGCCAGCAGTCAGGGGATGAGCAATCAGCCCCAGCATTTT. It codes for CASSQGMSNQPQHF.

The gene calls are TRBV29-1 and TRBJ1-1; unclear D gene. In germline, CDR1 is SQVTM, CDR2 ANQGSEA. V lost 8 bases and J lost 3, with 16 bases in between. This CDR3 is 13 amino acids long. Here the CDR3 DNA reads TGCAGCCAAGATGGCAGGACTGACACTGAAGCTTTCTTT. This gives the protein CSQDGRTDTEAFF. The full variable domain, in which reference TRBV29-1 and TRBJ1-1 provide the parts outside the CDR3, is SAVISQKPSRDICQRGTSLTIQCQVDSQVTMMFWYRQQPGQSLTLIATANQGSEATYESGFVIDKFPISRPNLTFSTLTVSNMSPEDSSIYLCSQDGRTDTEAFFGQGTRLTVV.

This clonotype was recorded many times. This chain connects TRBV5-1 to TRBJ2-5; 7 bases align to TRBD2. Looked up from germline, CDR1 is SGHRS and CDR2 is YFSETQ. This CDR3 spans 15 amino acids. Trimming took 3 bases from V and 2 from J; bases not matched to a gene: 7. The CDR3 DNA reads TGCGCCAGCAGCTACGTCGGGAGGAATCAAGAGACCCAGTACTTC. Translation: CASSYVGRNQETQYF.

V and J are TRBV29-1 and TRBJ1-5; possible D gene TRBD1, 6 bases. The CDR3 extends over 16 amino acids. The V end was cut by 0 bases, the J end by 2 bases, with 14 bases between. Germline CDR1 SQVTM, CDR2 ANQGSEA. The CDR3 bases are TGCAGCGTTGAAGATCGGGGGGGCGCAGGCAATCAGCCCCAGCATTTT. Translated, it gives CSVEDRGGAGNQPQHF.

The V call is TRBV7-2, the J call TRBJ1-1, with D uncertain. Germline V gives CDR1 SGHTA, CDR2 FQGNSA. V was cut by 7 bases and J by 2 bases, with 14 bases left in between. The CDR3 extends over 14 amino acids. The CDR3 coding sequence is TGTGCCAGCACCACCGGCCCGGATAACACTGAAGCTTTCTTT. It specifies CASTTGPDNTEAFF.

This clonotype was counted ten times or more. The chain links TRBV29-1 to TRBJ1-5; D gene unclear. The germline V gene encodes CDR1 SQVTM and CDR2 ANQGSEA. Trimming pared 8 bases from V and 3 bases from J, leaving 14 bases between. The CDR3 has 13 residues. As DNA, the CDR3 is TGCAGCTCCTCGGACGGGAACAATCAGCCCCAGCATTTT. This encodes CSSSDGNNQPQHF.

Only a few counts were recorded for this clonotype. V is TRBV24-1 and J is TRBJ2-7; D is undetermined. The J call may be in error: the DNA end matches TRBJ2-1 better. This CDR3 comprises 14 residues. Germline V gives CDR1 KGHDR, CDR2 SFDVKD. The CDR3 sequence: CATSDPIDGNEQFF. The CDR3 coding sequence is TGTGCCACCAGTGACCCTATTGACGGGAATGAGCAGTTCTTC.

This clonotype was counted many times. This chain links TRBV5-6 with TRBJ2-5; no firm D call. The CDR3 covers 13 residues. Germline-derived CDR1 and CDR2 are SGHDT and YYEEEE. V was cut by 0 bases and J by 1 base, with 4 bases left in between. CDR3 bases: TGTGCCAGCAGCTTGGGGGCCCAAGAGACCCAGTACTTC. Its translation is CASSLGAQETQYF. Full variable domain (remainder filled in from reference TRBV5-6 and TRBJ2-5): DAGVTQSPTHLIKTRGQQVTLRCSPKSGHDTVSWYQQALGQGPQFIFQYYEEEERQRGNFPDRFSGHQFPNYSSELNVNALLLGDSALYLCASSLGAQETQYFGPGTRLLVL.

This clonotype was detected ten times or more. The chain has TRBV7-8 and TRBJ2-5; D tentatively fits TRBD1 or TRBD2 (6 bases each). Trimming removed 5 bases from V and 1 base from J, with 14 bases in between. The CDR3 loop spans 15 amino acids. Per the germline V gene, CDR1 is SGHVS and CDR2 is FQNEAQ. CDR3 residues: CASSLRRGTQETQYF. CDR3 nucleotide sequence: TGTGCCAGCAGCCTTAGGAGGGGGACCCAAGAGACCCAGTACTTC.

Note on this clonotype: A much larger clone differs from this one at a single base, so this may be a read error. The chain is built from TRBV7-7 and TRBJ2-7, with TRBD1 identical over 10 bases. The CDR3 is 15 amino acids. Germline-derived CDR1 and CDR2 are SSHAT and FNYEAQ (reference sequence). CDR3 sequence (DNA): TGTGCTAACAGCTTCAGACAGGGGGCCCCCTACGAGCAGTACTTC. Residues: CANSFRQGAPYEQYF. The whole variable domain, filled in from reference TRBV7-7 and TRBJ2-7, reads GAGVSQSPRYKVTKRGQDVTLRCDPISSHATLYWYQQALGQGPEFLTYFNYEAQPDKSGLPSDRFSAERPEGSISTLTIQRTEQRDSAMYRCANSFRQGAPYEQYFGPGTRLTVT.